The text below deals with one T cell receptor beta chain. Assay: immunoSEQ multiplex PCR; the TCRdb copy retains only in-frame clones and omits some. The sample holds fewer than 350,000 clones, 80% to 95% seen once. The sample originates from a study of blood T cell repertoires in COVID-19. Study in general: The cDNA or gDNA used as material had been derived from T cells, B-cell-depleted T cells, or PBMCs.

CDR1 and CDR2 from the germline V gene are SGDLS and YYNGEE. V was pared by 0 bases and J by 1 base, with 8 bases between. The CDR3 is 14 amino acids. Seattle's cohort entered during active infection and was followed longitudinally. The specimen was peripheral blood. This rearrangement joins TRBV9 to TRBJ2-7; D unresolved. The source of this sequence is a woman aged 25 to 39 with COVID-19, enrolled during active disease. Here the CDR3 DNA reads TGTGCCAGCAGCGTAGGCATCGAGTCCTACGAGCAGTACTTC. This translates into CASSVGIESYEQYF.